The 2 T cell receptor beta chains listed next were all sequenced from one sample in a study of blood T cell repertoires in COVID-19. Only in-frame clones appear in the TCRdb table, and some are missing; sequencing was by immunoSEQ multiplex PCR. The table has around 250,000 clones, roughly 85% seen once. Input material: peripheral blood. The receptors were gathered from a woman aged 25 to 39 with active or convalescent COVID-19.

The J gene is TRBJ2-7, the V gene TRBV20-1, with D uncertain. Between the trimmed V and J ends, which lost 5 bases and 6 bases, there was a span of 11 bases. Looked up from germline, CDR1 is DFQATT and CDR2 is SNEGSKA (reference sequence). This CDR3 spans 11 amino acids. Written as DNA, the CDR3 is TGCAGTGCTGAGGTCTTCCGCGAGCAGTACTTC. It encodes CSAEVFREQYF.

The chain uses TRBV27 and TRBJ1-1, with D possibly matching TRBD1 (6 bases). The V end was cut by 6 bases, the J end by 7 bases, with 15 bases between. CDR1 MNHEY and CDR2 SMNVEV come from the germline V gene (reference sequence). The CDR3 is 13 amino acids. The CDR3 region has the DNA TGTGCCAGCAGCCAGCAAGGACAGAGTGAAGCTTTCTTT. Its protein is CASSQQGQSEAFF.